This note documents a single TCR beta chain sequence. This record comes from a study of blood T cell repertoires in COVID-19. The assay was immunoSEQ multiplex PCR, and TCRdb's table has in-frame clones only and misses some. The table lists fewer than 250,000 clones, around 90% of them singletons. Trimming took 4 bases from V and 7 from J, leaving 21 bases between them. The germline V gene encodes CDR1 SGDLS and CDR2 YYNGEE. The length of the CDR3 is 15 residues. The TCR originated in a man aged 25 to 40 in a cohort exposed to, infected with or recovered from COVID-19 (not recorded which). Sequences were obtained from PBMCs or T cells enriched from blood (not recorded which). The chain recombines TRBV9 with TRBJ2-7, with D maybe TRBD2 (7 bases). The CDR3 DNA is TGTGCCAGCAGCTCCGGCGGGGGCGGGGCTACAGAGCAGTACTTC. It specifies CASSSGGGGATEQYF.